The T cell receptor beta chain under discussion was sequenced for a study of blood T cell repertoires in COVID-19. Study in general: PBMCs, B-cell-depleted T cells, or T cells provided the cDNA or gDNA that made up the material.

This clone was seen ten or more times. J lost 7 bases, V lost 4 bases, and 5 bases had no gene match. Germline CDR1 reads SGHAT; CDR2 reads FQDESV (reference sequence). The CDR3 consists of 16 residues. Profiled with immunoSEQ multiplex PCR; TCRdb holds only in-frame clones, not every one. The sample lists under 250,000 clones; around 80% were seen once. The specimen sequenced was peripheral blood. This sequence joins TRBV11-1 and TRBJ2-2; 14 bases align to TRBD2. The origin of this receptor is a man in his forties with active or convalescent COVID-19. Here the CDR3 reads CASSSTSGRADGELFF. In DNA form, the CDR3 reads TGTGCCAGCAGCTCGACTAGCGGGAGGGCGGACGGGGAGCTGTTTTTT.